The 27 T cell receptor beta chains below were found in one sample sequenced in a study of blood T cells in healthy people across ages. Primed by a sample-barcoded 5' primer and a J-beta primer mix, a second PCR proceeded for about 7 to 11 cycles. Via MiXCR, TCRdb re-called the 5' RACE reads, giving one row per CDR3 protein. Among fewer than 900,000 distinct CDR3 sequences listed, under 40% were seen once. Sequencing input: blood. These receptors were taken from a man between 18 and 35 years old in good health.

There are a few counts of this clonotype. The V gene is TRBV12-3 or TRBV12-4, the J gene TRBJ2-1; D is unclear. The CDR3 consists of 14 residues. Trimming left V 7 bases short and J 1 base short, with 11 bases between. The CDR3 nucleotides are TGTGCCAGCATTTTGAAGGATTCCTACAATGAGCAGTTCTTC. Its protein product is CASILKDSYNEQFF.

This clonotype was seen ten or more times. V usage is TRBV5-1 and J usage is TRBJ1-1, with D unclear. The V gene lost 0 bases and the J gene lost 8 bases, with 5 bases spanning the gap. Looked up from germline, CDR1 is SGHRS and CDR2 is YFSETQ. The CDR3 has 11 residues. For the CDR3, the DNA is TGCGCCAGCAGCTTGGGCCAGGAAGCTTTCTTT. Amino acids: CASSLGQEAFF.

The V call is TRBV5-1, the J call TRBJ1-1, with D possibly TRBD1 on 6 matching bases. With 1 base removed from V and 5 bases from J, the gap between germline ends came to 18 bases. The germline V gene encodes CDR1 SGHRS and CDR2 YFSETQ. CDR3 length equals 16 residues. This CDR3 reads CASSLFQGQGLTEAFF. Here the CDR3 DNA reads TGCGCCAGCAGCTTGTTCCAGGGGCAGGGGCTAACTGAAGCTTTCTTT.

V is TRBV12-5 and J is TRBJ2-3, with a weak D call TRBD1 (5 bases). The germline V gene has CDR1 LGHNT and CDR2 FRNRAP. Between the trimmed V and J ends, which lost 6 bases and 1 base, there was a span of 23 bases. The CDR3 runs 18 residues. This CDR3 is CASGLDSKQPRGTDTQYF. The CDR3 DNA is TGTGCTAGTGGCCTTGACAGTAAGCAGCCCAGAGGCACAGATACGCAGTATTTT. Full variable domain (remainder filled in from reference TRBV12-5 and TRBJ2-3): DARVTQTPRHKVTEMGQEVTMRCQPILGHNTVFWYRQTMMQGLELLAYFRNRAPLDDSGMPKDRFSAEMPDATLATLKIQPSEPRDSAVYFCASGLDSKQPRGTDTQYFGPGTRLTVL.

The chain joins TRBV5-1 to TRBJ1-4, with no clear D. The CDR3 covers 15 residues. Germline V gives CDR1 SGHRS, CDR2 YFSETQ. The germline V and J ends were trimmed by 0 bases and 7 bases, with 13 bases remaining between them. The chain's CDR3 is CASSLAWTAGEKLFF. CDR3 coding DNA: TGCGCCAGCAGCTTGGCGTGGACTGCCGGTGAAAAACTGTTTTTT.

The chain combines TRBV12-3 or TRBV12-4 with TRBJ2-3, with unresolved D. The germline V and J ends were trimmed by 6 bases and 4 bases, with 14 bases remaining between them. The CDR3 has 14 amino acids. Written as DNA, the CDR3 is TGTGCCAGCAGCCCGGAAAGGAGCGCAGATACGCAGTATTTT. Translating it yields CASSPERSADTQYF.

V is TRBV7-2 and J is TRBJ2-4; D unresolved. Deletions cut 1 base from V and 0 bases from J, with 10 bases between. The CDR3 consists of 16 residues. CDR1 is SGHTA, CDR2 FQGNSA, per germline. The CDR3 DNA sequence: TGTGCCAGCAGCTTAGATGGACGTAGAGCCAAAAACATTCAGTACTTC. Translated, it gives CASSLDGRRAKNIQYF.

This clonotype was recorded many times. The CDR3 region is CASRNDSNYGYTF. In DNA, the CDR3 is TGTGCCAGCAGAAACGACAGTAACTATGGCTACACCTTC. The rearrangement uses TRBV9 and TRBJ1-2, with a possible D match to TRBD1 (5 bases). V dropped 5 bases and J dropped 1 base, with 9 bases sitting between them. The CDR3 extends over 13 amino acids. In germline, CDR1 is SGDLS, CDR2 YYNGEE. Using reference TRBV9 and TRBJ1-2 for the parts outside the CDR3, the full variable domain is DSGVTQTPKHLITATGQRVTLRCSPRSGDLSVYWYQQSLDQGLQFLIQYYNGEERAKGNILERFSAQQFPDLHSELNLSSLELGDSALYFCASRNDSNYGYTFGSGTRLTVV.

The genes are TRBV2 and TRBJ1-2; 8 nucleotides line up with TRBD1. Trimming removed 8 bases from V and 5 bases from J; junction bases left unmatched: 13. CDR3 length equals 15 residues. CDR1 and CDR2 (germline): SNHLY, FYNNEI. CDR3 residues: CASSLNQGAGYGYTF. The CDR3 DNA is TGTGCCAGCTCCTTAAACCAGGGGGCGGGATATGGCTACACCTTC.

This clonotype was counted a few times. This chain joins TRBV5-6 and TRBJ1-5, with D perhaps TRBD1 (5 bases). V gave up 1 base and J gave up 0 bases, with 17 bases separating them. Germline-derived CDR1 and CDR2 are SGHDT and YYEEEE. The CDR3 is 18 amino acids. The CDR3 bases are TGTGCCAGCAGCTTGTCATCCGGGACGGTGTATAGCAATCAGCCCCAGCATTTT. It is translated as CASSLSSGTVYSNQPQHF.

To note about this clonotype: It may be a read error: a sequence one base away is much more abundant. This chain links TRBV10-3 with TRBJ2-5; 10 nucleotides agree with TRBD2. The J call may be faulty, since TRBJ2-1 better matches the DNA end. The CDR3 spans 15 residues. Germline V lookup: CDR1 ENHRY, CDR2 SYGVKD. This chain's CDR3 is CAIRPSGGLQETQFF. Here the CDR3 DNA reads TGTGCCATCAGACCTAGCGGGGGCCTTCAAGAGACCCAGTTCTTC.

The gene calls are TRBV20-1 and TRBJ2-7; tentatively, D is TRBD1 (5 bases). The CDR3 length is 14 residues. CDR1 and CDR2 from the germline V gene are DFQATT and SNEGSKA (reference sequence). Trimming removed 0 bases from V and 7 bases from J, with 16 bases in between. The CDR3 loop reads CSARDRNRLGEQYF. CDR3 DNA: TGCAGTGCTAGAGATCGAAACAGGCTTGGGGAGCAGTACTTC.

This clonotype was detected ten times or more. The J gene is TRBJ2-1, the V gene TRBV4-2; D is perhaps TRBD1 (5 bases). V was trimmed by 0 bases and J by 3 bases, leaving 12 bases between them. The CDR3 is 16 amino acids. Germline V gene data show CDR1 as LGHNA and CDR2 as YNFKEQ. This chain's CDR3 is CASSQDKWGLYNEQFF. As DNA, the CDR3 is TGTGCCAGCAGCCAAGATAAGTGGGGCCTCTACAATGAGCAGTTCTTC.

This clonotype was seen many times. The chain has TRBV20-1 and TRBJ1-5; the D is unclear. CDR1 DFQATT and CDR2 SNEGSKA come from the germline V gene (reference sequence). There are 13 residues in the CDR3. Between the trimmed V and J ends, which lost 1 base and 6 bases, there was a span of 10 bases. The DNA of the CDR3 is TGCAGTGCTAGAGCCGGGGTTCCTCAGCCCCAGCATTTT. The encoded protein is CSARAGVPQPQHF.

This clonotype was picked up a small number of times. V is TRBV20-1 and J is TRBJ2-1; TRBD2 matches 9 bases. In germline, CDR1 is DFQATT, CDR2 SNEGSKA (reference sequence). There are 14 residues in the CDR3. Trimming removed 6 bases from V and 8 bases from J; junction bases left unmatched: 11. CDR3 sequence (DNA): TGCAGTGCCAGTAGCGGGGGAGCTATTGATGAGCAGTTCTTC. Translating it yields CSASSGGAIDEQFF.

This clonotype was detected ten times or more. CDR3 region: CSARAGFGIEQYF. The CDR3 DNA is TGCAGTGCTAGAGCGGGGTTCGGTATCGAGCAGTACTTC. The J gene is TRBJ2-7, the V gene TRBV20-1, with D maybe TRBD2 (5 bases). V lost 1 base and J lost 6, with 13 bases in between. The length of the CDR3 is 13 residues. Germline V lookup: CDR1 DFQATT, CDR2 SNEGSKA (reference sequence).

The V call is TRBV4-3, the J call TRBJ1-2; weak D call: TRBD1 (5 bases). CDR3 length: 16 residues. CDR1 LGHNA and CDR2 YSLEER come from the germline V gene. The germline V and J ends were trimmed by 3 bases and 7 bases, with 21 bases remaining between them. CDR3 sequence (DNA): TGCGCCAGCAGCCACCGCAAGGCCGGCAGGGTCGGTGGCTACACCTTC. Translating it yields CASSHRKAGRVGGYTF.

The chain combines TRBV7-6 with TRBJ2-2; a weak D match, TRBD2 (5 bases). The germline CDR1 and CDR2 sequences are SGHVS and FNYEAQ. V lost 3 bases, J lost 6 bases, and 5 bases lay in between. The CDR3 extends over 12 amino acids. The CDR3 coding sequence is TGTGCCAGCAGCTTCGGGGCCGGGGAGCTGTTTTTT. It encodes CASSFGAGELFF.

In its sample, this clonotype was seen many times. This sequence joins TRBV12-3 or TRBV12-4 and TRBJ2-5; D ambiguous. V was shortened by 2 bases and J by 3 bases, with 10 bases between the two germline ends. The CDR3 consists of 14 residues. The CDR3 nucleotides are TGTGCCAGCAGTTTACGGGTTCGGGAAGAGACCCAGTACTTC. Translation: CASSLRVREETQYF.

This chain connects TRBV4-3 to TRBJ1-5; D is ambiguous. Per germline, CDR1 LGHNA and CDR2 YSLEER. This CDR3 spans 16 amino acids. With 0 bases removed from V and 9 bases from J, the gap between germline ends came to 18 bases. CDR3 DNA: TGCGCCAGCAGCCAAGAGGGCAGCATATCCAATGTGCCCCAGCATTTT. This codes for CASSQEGSISNVPQHF.

The chain uses TRBV4-3 and TRBJ1-1, with 7 positions matching TRBD1. V was clipped by 0 bases and J by 1 base; unmatched bases: 5. This CDR3 is built from 16 residues. CDR1 and CDR2 (germline): LGHNA, YSLEER. The CDR3 reads CASSQEPRGANTEAFF. CDR3 DNA sequence: TGCGCCAGCAGCCAAGAACCCAGGGGGGCGAACACTGAAGCTTTCTTT.

The J gene is TRBJ1-2, the V gene TRBV9; TRBD1 aligns across 7 bases. The CDR3 length is 13 residues. The ends lost 4 bases at V and 8 bases at J; junction bases unmatched: 8. Germline V gene sequence: CDR1 SGDLS, CDR2 YYNGEE. The CDR3 nucleotides read TGTGCCAGCAGCATGTCGACAGGGACCGGCTACACCTTC. Its translation is CASSMSTGTGYTF.

This chain links TRBV6-2 or TRBV6-3 with TRBJ2-4; 10 nucleotides agree with TRBD2. Germline assignment: CDR1 MNHEY and CDR2 SVGEGT. The CDR3 has 18 amino acids. V gave up 6 bases and J gave up 0 bases; unmatched junction bases: 11. The CDR3: CASSVGLAGELAKNIQYF. CDR3 bases: TGTGCCAGCAGCGTGGGGCTAGCGGGGGAACTAGCCAAAAACATTCAGTACTTC.

CDR3 sequence (DNA): TGTGCCAGCAGTTCCCGACAGGGGAAGTCTGGAAACACCATATATTTT. Translated: CASSSRQGKSGNTIYF. The chain is built from TRBV12-3 or TRBV12-4 and TRBJ1-3; 8 nucleotides align to TRBD1. This CDR3 contains 16 residues. J was trimmed by 1 base and V by 4 bases; bases with no gene match: 6.

Only a few counts were recorded for this clonotype. The rearrangement joins TRBV5-6 to TRBJ2-5; no firm D call. Germline V CDR1 and CDR2: SGHDT, YYEEEE. The CDR3 is made up of 13 amino acids. V lost 3 bases, J lost 4 bases, and 10 bases lay in between. The DNA for the CDR3 is TGTGCCAGCAGCTCGGAAGGTCGAGAGACCCAGTACTTC. This translates into CASSSEGRETQYF.

This clonotype was recorded many times. The chain links TRBV20-1 to TRBJ2-7, with TRBD2 matching 8 bases. The J segment lost 6 bases and the V segment lost 1 base, leaving 5 bases of the junction unmatched. In germline, CDR1 is DFQATT, CDR2 SNEGSKA (reference sequence). This CDR3 contains 13 residues. The CDR3 nucleotides read TGCAGTGCTAGAGGGGGACTAGAGGCCGAGCAGTACTTC. It specifies CSARGGLEAEQYF.

A note on this clonotype: An end of the junction differs from the germline gene, which may be a read error. This chain joins TRBV20-1 and TRBJ1-4, with TRBD1 as a possible D gene (5 bases). There are 13 residues in the CDR3. The germline V gene encodes CDR1 DFQATT and CDR2 SNEGSKA (reference sequence). The CDR3 coding sequence is TGCAGTACTAGGATGGGTGGGGACGAAAAACTGTTTTTT. This sequence encodes CSTRMGGDEKLFF.